This paragraph covers one T cell receptor beta chain sequence. Its cognate antigen is unknown. The CDR3 goes on 3 residues after the read ends, and that part is filled in from the germline J gene. The data originate from a study of T cells in women clearing cervical HPV infection. Libraries were prepared by immunoSEQ multiplex PCR; TCRdb keeps only in-frame clonotypes and omits some of them. Its table lists some 40,000 clones. Study-level findings and limits: Richness differences could reflect unmeasured T-cell content per sample. TRBV6-7 abundance was lower in cases than controls (approximately 0.1% versus 0.17%). Cases and controls were distinguished at AUC around 0.87 by richness and V genes.

From germline, CDR1 is SGHRS and CDR2 YFSETQ. The CDR3 length is 15 residues. Deletions cut 2 bases from V and 0 bases from J, with 10 bases between. The sample consisted of blood buffy coat. This TCR derives from a woman between 18 and 70 years old with a cervical HPV16 infection that either progressed to CIN3+ or cleared (not recorded which). The chain couples TRBV5-1 to TRBJ2-3; a possible D gene is TRBD2 (6 bases). The CDR3 loop reads CASSLHGGSTDTQYF. CDR3 DNA (partial): TGCGCCAGCAGCTTACACGGGGGAAGCACAGATACG.